This T cell receptor beta chain was identified during a study of human versus mouse CDR3 diversity and MHC coevolution. This CDR3 is built from 13 residues. The germline V gene encodes CDR1 SEHNR and CDR2 FQNEAQ (reference sequence). With 1 base removed from V and 4 bases from J, the gap between germline ends came to 8 bases. TCRdb keeps only in-frame clones here, not all; method: immunoSEQ multiplex PCR. The data show fewer than 80,000 clones, around 93% seen once. Naive CD4 T cells were sorted as CD45RO-negative, CD62L-positive. The J gene is TRBJ2-7, the V gene TRBV7-9, with a tentative D call TRBD1 (6 bases). The TCR sequence derives from a person aged 30-70 years in good health. What was sequenced was naive CD4+ T cells from blood. As for subset: CD45RO-negative CD62L-positive naive CD4 T cells. CDR3 residues: CASSLEGGYEQYF. In DNA, the CDR3 is TGTGCCAGCAGCTTAGAAGGGGGTTACGAGCAGTACTTC.